This TCR beta chain is from a study of T cell responses to AZD1222 COVID-19 vaccine. Study-wide results and caveats: Repertoires were obtained only post-peak T cell response. Seropositive AZD1222 recipients at baseline numbered only six or seven.

This table comes from immunoSEQ multiplex PCR, and its TCRdb copy is limited to in-frame clones, with some not included. The sample holds some 150,000 clones, about nine tenths seen once. The CDR3 is 16 residues long. CDR1 is LNHNV and CDR2 is YYDKDF in the germline V gene (reference sequence). With V trimmed by 1 base and J by 0 bases, 4 bases remained unmatched. Comments on this clone: What it binds is unknown.

This chain connects TRBV15 to TRBJ2-3; 7 positions match TRBD2. The sample was peripheral blood, taken 28 days after the second AZD1222 dose. This clonotype was sampled from an adult who received the AZD1222 COVID-19 vaccine. CDR3 loop: CATSRGGGTSTDTQYF. The CDR3 bases are TGTGCCACCAGCAGAGGGGGAGGGACTAGCACAGATACGCAGTATTTT.